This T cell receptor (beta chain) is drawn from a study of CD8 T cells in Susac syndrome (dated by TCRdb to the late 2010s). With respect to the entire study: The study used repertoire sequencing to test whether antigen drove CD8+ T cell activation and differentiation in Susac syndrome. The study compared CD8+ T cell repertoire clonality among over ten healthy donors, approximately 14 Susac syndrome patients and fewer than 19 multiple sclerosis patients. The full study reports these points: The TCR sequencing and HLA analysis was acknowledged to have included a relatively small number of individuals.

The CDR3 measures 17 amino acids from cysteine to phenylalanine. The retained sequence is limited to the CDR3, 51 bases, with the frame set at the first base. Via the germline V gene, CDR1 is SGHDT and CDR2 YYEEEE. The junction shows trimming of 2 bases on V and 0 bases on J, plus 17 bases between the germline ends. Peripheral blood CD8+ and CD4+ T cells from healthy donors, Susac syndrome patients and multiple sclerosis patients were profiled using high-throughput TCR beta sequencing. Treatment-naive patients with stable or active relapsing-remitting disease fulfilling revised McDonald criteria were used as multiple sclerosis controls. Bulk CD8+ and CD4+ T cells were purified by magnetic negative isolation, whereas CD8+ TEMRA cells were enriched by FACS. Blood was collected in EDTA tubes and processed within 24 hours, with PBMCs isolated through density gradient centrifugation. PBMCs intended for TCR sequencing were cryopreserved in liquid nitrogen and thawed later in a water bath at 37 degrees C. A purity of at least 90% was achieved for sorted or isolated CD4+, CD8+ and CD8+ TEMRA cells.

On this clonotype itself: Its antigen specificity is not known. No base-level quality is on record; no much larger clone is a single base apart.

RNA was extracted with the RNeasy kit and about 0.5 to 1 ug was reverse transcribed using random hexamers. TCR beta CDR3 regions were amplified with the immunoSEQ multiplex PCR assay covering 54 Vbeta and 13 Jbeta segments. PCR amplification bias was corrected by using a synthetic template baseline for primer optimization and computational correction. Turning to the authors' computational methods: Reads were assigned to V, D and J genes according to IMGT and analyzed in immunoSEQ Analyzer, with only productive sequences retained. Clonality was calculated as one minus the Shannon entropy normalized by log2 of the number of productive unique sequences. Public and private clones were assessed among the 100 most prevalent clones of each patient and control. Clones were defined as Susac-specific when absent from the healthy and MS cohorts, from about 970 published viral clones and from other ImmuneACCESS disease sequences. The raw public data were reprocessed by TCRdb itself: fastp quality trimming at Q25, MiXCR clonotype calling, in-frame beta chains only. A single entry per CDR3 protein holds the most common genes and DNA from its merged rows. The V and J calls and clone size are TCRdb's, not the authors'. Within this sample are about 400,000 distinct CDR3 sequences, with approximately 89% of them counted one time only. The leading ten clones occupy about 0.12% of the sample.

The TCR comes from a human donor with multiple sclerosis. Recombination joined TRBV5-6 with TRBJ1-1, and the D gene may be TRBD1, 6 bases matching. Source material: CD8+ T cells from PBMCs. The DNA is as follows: TGTGCCAGCAGCTTTCTTAAGGCAGGGGTTATGAACACTGAAGCTTTCTTT. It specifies CASSFLKAGVMNTEAFF.